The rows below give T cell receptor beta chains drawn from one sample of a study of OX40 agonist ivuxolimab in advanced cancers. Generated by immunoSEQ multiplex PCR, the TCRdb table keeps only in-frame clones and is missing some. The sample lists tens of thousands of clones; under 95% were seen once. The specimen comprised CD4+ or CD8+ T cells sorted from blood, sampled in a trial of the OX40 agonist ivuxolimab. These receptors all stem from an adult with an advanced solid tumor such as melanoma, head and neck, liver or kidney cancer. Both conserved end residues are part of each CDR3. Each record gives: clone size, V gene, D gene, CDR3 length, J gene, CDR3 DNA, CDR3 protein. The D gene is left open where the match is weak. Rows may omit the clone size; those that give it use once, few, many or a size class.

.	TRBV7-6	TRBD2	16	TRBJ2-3	TGTGCCAGCAGCTTAGTAGCGGGGGGCAGCACAGATACGCAGTATTTT	CASSLVAGGSTDTQYF
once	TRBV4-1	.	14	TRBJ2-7	TGCGCCAGCAGCCAAGAGGGCATACGCTACGAGCAGTACTTC	CASSQEGIRYEQYF
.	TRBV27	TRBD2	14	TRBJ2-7	TGTGCCAGCCGACTTCAGGGGACTAGCTGGGAGCAGTACTTC	CASRLQGTSWEQYF
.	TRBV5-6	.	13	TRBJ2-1	TGTGCCAGCAGCTCCGGGGTATACAATGAGCAGTTCTTC	CASSSGVYNEQFF
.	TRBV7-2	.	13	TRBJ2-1	TGTGCCAGCAGCTTTACCACGAGCGGGGAGCAGTTCTTC	CASSFTTSGEQFF
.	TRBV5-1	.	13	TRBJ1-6	TGCGCCAGCAGCTTGGAGGGGCCGGGACCCCTCCACTTT	CASSLEGPGPLHF
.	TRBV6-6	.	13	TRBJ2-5	TGTGCCAGCGAGGGGAGTCTTGAAGAGACCCAGTACTTC	CASEGSLEETQYF
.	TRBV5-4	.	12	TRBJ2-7	TGTGCCAGCATCGGGGAAGAGAGCGAGCAGTACTTC	CASIGEESEQYF
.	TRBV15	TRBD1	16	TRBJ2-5	TGTGCCACCAGCAGCGACGGGACAGGGGCGCCGGAGACCCAGTACTTC	CATSSDGTGAPETQYF
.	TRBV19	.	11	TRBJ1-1	TGTGCCAGTAGTATACCGGCTGAAGCTTTCTTT	CASSIPAEAFF
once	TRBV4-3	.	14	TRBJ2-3	TGCGCCAGCAGCCAAGATTCAGTTTGGGATACGCAGTATTTT	CASSQDSVWDTQYF
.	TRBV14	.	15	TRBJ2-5	TGTGCCAGCAGCCAACGTGGCGGCCTCGGGGAGACCCAGTACTTC	CASSQRGGLGETQYF
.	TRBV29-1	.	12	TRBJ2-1	TGCAGCGTTGTTGGGCCTAACAATGAGCAGTTCTTC	CSVVGPNNEQFF
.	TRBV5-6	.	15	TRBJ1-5	TGTGCCAGCAGTTTAGTGGGGGGGTGGAATCAGCCCCAGCATTTT	CASSLVGGWNQPQHF
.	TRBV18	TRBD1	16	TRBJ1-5	TGTGCCAGCTCACCCGCGGACAGGGGAGGAGATCAGCCCCAGCATTTT	CASSPADRGGDQPQHF
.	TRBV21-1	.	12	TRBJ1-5	TGTGCCAGCGAACGGCGCAATCAGCCCCAGCATTTT	CASERRNQPQHF
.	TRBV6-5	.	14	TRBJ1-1	TGTGCCAGCGGCCACCGGCCTGGGGGCACTGAAGCTTTCTTT	CASGHRPGGTEAFF
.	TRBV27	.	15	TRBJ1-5	TGTGCCAGCAGGCTCTATTCGGGGGGGGATCAGCCCCAGCATTTT	CASRLYSGGDQPQHF
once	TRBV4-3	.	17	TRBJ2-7	TGCGCCAGCAGCCAAGGGTTGGTCGTGGACAGAGCCTACGAGCAGTACTTC	CASSQGLVVDRAYEQYF
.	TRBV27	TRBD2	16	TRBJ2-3	TGTGCCAGCAGTTTTAGAGGGAGGGCCCTCACGGATACGCAGTATTTT	CASSFRGRALTDTQYF
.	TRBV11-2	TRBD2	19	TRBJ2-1	TGTGCCAGCAGTACCCCGCCACCGACTAGCGGGGGGAATTACAATGAGCAGTTCTTC	CASSTPPPTSGGNYNEQFF
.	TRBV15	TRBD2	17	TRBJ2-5	TGTGCCACCAGCAGAGAAGAAAGTAGCGTGGGGGGGGAGACCCAGTACTTC	CATSREESSVGGETQYF
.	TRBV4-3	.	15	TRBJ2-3	TGCGCCAGCAGCCAAGATCTGGACAACACAGATACGCAGTATTTT	CASSQDLDNTDTQYF
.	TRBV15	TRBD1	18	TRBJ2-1	TGTGCCACCAGCAGTCCGACCGGGACAGGGGGCGTCTACAATGAGCAGTTCTTC	CATSSPTGTGGVYNEQFF
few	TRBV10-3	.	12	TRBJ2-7	TGTGCCATCAGTGAACGAGGGGACGAGCAGTACTTC	CAISERGDEQYF
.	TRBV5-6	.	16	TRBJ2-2	TGTGCCAGCAGAGAGGGGCCGCAGGGGAACACCGGGGAGCTGTTTTTT	CASREGPQGNTGELFF
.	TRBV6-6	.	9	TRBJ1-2	TGCCTCGTCGGGGATGGCTACACCTTC	CLVGDGYTF
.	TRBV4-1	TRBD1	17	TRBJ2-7	TGCGCCAGCAGCCAGGTTGAAGGGACAGCCTATTCCTACGAGCAGTACTTC	CASSQVEGTAYSYEQYF
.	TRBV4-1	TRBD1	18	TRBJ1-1	TGCGCCAGCAGCCAAGATACCAGGGGGCTACCCAGATCTACTGAAGCTTTCTTT	CASSQDTRGLPRSTEAFF
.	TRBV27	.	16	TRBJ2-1	TGTGCCAGCAGTCCGTACAGCGGCGGCGGGGAGAATGAGCAGTTCTTC	CASSPYSGGGENEQFF
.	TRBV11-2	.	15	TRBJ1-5	TGTGCCAGCAGCCCCTCCCGGAGGGGGGATCAGCCCCAGCATTTT	CASSPSRRGDQPQHF
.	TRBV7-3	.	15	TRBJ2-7	TGTGCCAGCAGCTTAATCGGCGAGGGGTCCTACGAGCAGTACTTC	CASSLIGEGSYEQYF
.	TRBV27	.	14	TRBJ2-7	TGTGCCAGCAGTTTATTCTCGGGACCCTACGAGCAGTACTTC	CASSLFSGPYEQYF
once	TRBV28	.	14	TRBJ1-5	TGTGCCAGCGGGCAGGTAGATAGCAATCAGCCCCAGCATTTT	CASGQVDSNQPQHF
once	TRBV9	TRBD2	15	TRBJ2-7	TGTGCCAGCAGCGTAGCGGGAGGCCCCCCCTACGAGCAGTACTTC	CASSVAGGPPYEQYF
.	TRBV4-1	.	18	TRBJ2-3	TGCGCCAGCAGCCAAAGGTTAATCAGCGTCCCTAGCACAGATACGCAGTATTTT	CASSQRLISVPSTDTQYF
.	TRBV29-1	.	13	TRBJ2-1	TGCAGCGTCGCCGGGGGAACCTACAATGAGCAGTTCTTC	CSVAGGTYNEQFF
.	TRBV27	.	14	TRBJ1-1	TGTGCCAGCAGTCCCGGGACACTGAACACTGAAGCTTTCTTT	CASSPGTLNTEAFF
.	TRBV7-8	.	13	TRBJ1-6	TGTGCCAGCGGAGGGGAGTATAATTCACCCCTCCACTTT	CASGGEYNSPLHF
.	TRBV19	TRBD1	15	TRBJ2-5	TGTGCCAGTAGTAGATCAGGGGGAGAATGGGAGACCCAGTACTTC	CASSRSGGEWETQYF
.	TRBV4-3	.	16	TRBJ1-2	TGCGCCAGCAGCCGACTACAGGGTTCTCTTAACTATGGCTACACCTTC	CASSRLQGSLNYGYTF
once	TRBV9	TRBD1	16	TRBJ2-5	TGTGCCAGCAGCGCAACAGGGGGCCTGTACCAAGAGACCCAGTACTTC	CASSATGGLYQETQYF
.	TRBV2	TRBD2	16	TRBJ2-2	TGTGCCAGCAGTGAAGGGACTAGCGGGCCCACCGGGGAGCTGTTTTTT	CASSEGTSGPTGELFF
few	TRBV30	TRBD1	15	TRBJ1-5	TGTGCCTGGAGTGGACAGGGTTTGGGCAATCAGCCCCAGCATTTT	CAWSGQGLGNQPQHF